The 12 T cell receptor beta chains below all came from one sample that was sequenced in a study of graft-versus-host responses after intestinal transplantation. Some clones are missing from TCRdb's copy, which holds only in-frame ones; the method was immunoSEQ multiplex PCR. The table includes tens of thousands of clones, around nine tenths detected once. Antigens of these TCRs are unknown. Sequences were derived from unstimulated CD4+ T cells sorted from spleen or lymph node cells, sampled before transplant. These receptors were taken from a human donor who was the organ donor for an intestinal transplant.

V and J are TRBV7-9 and TRBJ2-1; possible D gene TRBD2, 5 bases. The germline V gene has CDR1 SEHNR and CDR2 FQNEAQ (reference sequence). This CDR3 comprises 15 residues. V gave up 5 bases and J gave up 5 bases, with 16 bases separating them. The DNA for the CDR3 is TGTGCCAGCAGCCTACTCGAGGGCCGGCACAATGAGCAGTTCTTC. It translates to CASSLLEGRHNEQFF.

The genes are TRBV5-1 and TRBJ2-6; D remains ambiguous. The ends were cut back, 3 bases at V and 0 bases at J, with 10 bases in the middle. Germline CDR1 is SGHRS and CDR2 is YFSETQ. CDR3 length equals 16 residues. The CDR3 reads CASSSADHSGANVLTF. The CDR3 DNA reads TGCGCCAGCAGCTCGGCAGATCACTCTGGGGCCAACGTCCTGACTTTC. Variable domain in full (rest from reference TRBV5-1 and TRBJ2-6): KAGVTQTPRYLIKTRGQQVTLSCSPISGHRSVSWYQQTPGQGLQFLFEYFSETQRNKGNFPGRFSGRQFSNSRSEMNVSTLELGDSALYLCASSSADHSGANVLTFGAGSRLTVL.

The genes are TRBV2 and TRBJ1-5; weak D call: TRBD1 (5 bases). Trimming cost V 1 base and J 7 bases, with 14 bases left between them. The CDR3 covers 15 residues. CDR1 is SNHLY and CDR2 is FYNNEI in the germline V gene. The DNA for the CDR3 is TGTGCCAGCAGTGAAGGGGCAGGGAGGGAGCAGCCCCAGCATTTT. It specifies CASSEGAGREQPQHF.

V gene TRBV4-3 combines with J gene TRBJ2-2; D is unresolved. Germline lookup yields CDR1 LGHNA and CDR2 YSLEER. This CDR3 has 14 residues. Trimming removed 0 bases from V and 4 bases from J, with 6 bases in between. CDR3 residues: CASSQDGRTGELFF. The DNA for the CDR3 is TGCGCCAGCAGCCAAGATGGGCGCACCGGGGAGCTGTTTTTT.

V gene TRBV5-1 combines with J gene TRBJ2-2; a possible D gene is TRBD2 (5 bases). This CDR3 spans 16 amino acids. Germline CDR1 and CDR2: SGHRS and YFSETQ. V lost 0 bases, J lost 0 bases, and 9 bases lay in between. In DNA form, the CDR3 reads TGCGCCAGCAGCTTGGGGCCGGGATCGAACACCGGGGAGCTGTTTTTT. Amino acids: CASSLGPGSNTGELFF.

This chain uses TRBV7-2 with TRBJ1-1; the match to TRBD1 covers 9 bases. This CDR3 comprises 16 residues. V was pared by 5 bases and J by 4 bases, with 11 bases of the junction left unmatched. Per germline, CDR1 SGHTA and CDR2 FQGNSA. The CDR3 protein is CASSLRDRVRFTEAFF. The CDR3 DNA reads as TGTGCCAGCAGCCTCCGGGACAGGGTTAGGTTCACTGAAGCTTTCTTT.

The chain uses TRBV5-6 and TRBJ1-5, with a possible D match to TRBD1 (5 bases). This CDR3 is built from 15 residues. Germline-derived CDR1 and CDR2 are SGHDT and YYEEEE. Trimming left V 0 bases short and J 4 bases short, with 11 bases between. CDR3 loop: CASSLAGGGNQPQHF. The CDR3 DNA follows: TGTGCCAGCAGCTTGGCCGGTGGGGGTAATCAGCCCCAGCATTTT.

The rearrangement uses TRBV4-2 and TRBJ2-5, with TRBD1 matching over 7 bases. The J call may not be correct, given that the DNA end is closer to TRBJ2-7. CDR3 size: 13 residues. Germline V lookup: CDR1 LGHNA, CDR2 YNFKEQ. In nucleotides, the CDR3 is TGTGCCAGCAGCCAAGGGGACAGCTACGAGCAGTACTTC. This codes for CASSQGDSYEQYF.

The rearrangement links TRBV30 to TRBJ1-6; perhaps TRBD1 as D (6 bases). CDR1 is GTSNPN, CDR2 SVGIG, per germline (reference sequence). V lost 1 base to trimming and J lost 15 bases, with 19 bases between them. CDR3 size: 14 residues. The CDR3 sequence: CAWSEYTGNSYLHF. CDR3 in DNA: TGTGCCTGGAGTGAATATACAGGGAATTCATACCTCCACTTT.

This chain connects TRBV10-2 to TRBJ2-7; 12 nucleotides agree with TRBD1. CDR3 length: 13 residues. J lost 4 bases, V lost 8 bases, and 3 bases had no gene match. Germline lookup yields CDR1 WSHSY and CDR2 SAAADI. The CDR3 here is CASRDRGRYEQYF. The DNA for the CDR3 is TGCGCCAGCCGGGACAGGGGGCGATACGAGCAGTACTTC.

This chain uses TRBV10-2 with TRBJ1-5; D ambiguous. The germline gives CDR1 WSHSY, CDR2 SAAADI. The CDR3 length is 12 residues. Trimming cost V 2 bases and J 6 bases, with 5 bases left between them. The chain's CDR3 is CASSEGFQPQHF. For the CDR3, the DNA is TGCGCCAGCAGTGAGGGTTTTCAGCCCCAGCATTTT.

The chain is built from TRBV2 and TRBJ2-2, with D perhaps TRBD1 (5 bases). Germline V gene data show CDR1 as SNHLY and CDR2 as FYNNEI. Trimming removed 5 bases at V and 2 bases at J, with 12 bases between. This CDR3 contains 15 residues. In DNA, the CDR3 is TGTGCCAGCAGTCCCCGGACAATTAACACCGGGGAGCTGTTTTTT. It is translated as CASSPRTINTGELFF.